Only one count was recorded for the clone carrying this T cell receptor (beta chain). With random hexamers, roughly 0.5 to 1 ug RNA was reverse transcribed. It was immunoSEQ multiplex PCR that amplified TCR beta CDR3 across 54 Vbeta and 13 Jbeta. TCRdb reanalysed the immunoSEQ multiplex PCR reads using MiXCR and keeps one entry per CDR3 protein. There are 130,000 to 150,000 distinct CDR3 sequences in the sample; approximately 94% occur only once, and around 0.08% lies in the top ten. The data were taken from a study of CD8 T cells in Susac syndrome. Study details: When their blood was taken, patients with Susac syndrome were therapy-naive, taking corticosteroids, or taking intravenous immunoglobulin alone.

The CDR3 contains 18 residues. The ends were cut back, 3 bases at V and 4 bases at J, with 22 bases in the middle. Germline CDR1 and CDR2: MDHEN and SYDVKM. Sample: CD4+ T cells from PBMCs. The sequence derives from a human donor with Susac syndrome. The chain employs TRBV28 and TRBJ2-1, with a weak D call TRBD2 (6 bases). Written as DNA, the CDR3 is TGTGCCAGCAGTTTGGGGGGAGCTAGTATGGCCTTGTACAATGAGCAGTTCTTC. Residues: CASSLGGASMALYNEQFF.